Listed here are 20 T cell receptor beta chains from one sample, sequenced in a study of T cell responses to AZD1222 COVID-19 vaccine. Generated by immunoSEQ multiplex PCR, the TCRdb table keeps only in-frame clones and is missing some. Altogether 150,000 to 200,000 clones are present, 94% being singletons, with the ten largest covering 9.2%. Source: peripheral blood, taken on day 0 of AZD1222 vaccination. The receptors here all came from an adult in good health.

This clone was found once. V usage is TRBV6-5 and J usage is TRBJ1-1; no clear D. This CDR3 contains 13 residues. Per germline, CDR1 MNHEY and CDR2 SVGAGI. The germline V and J ends were trimmed by 5 bases and 1 base, with 8 bases remaining between them. CDR3 sequence: CASSQTPNTEAFF. Here the CDR3 DNA reads TGTGCCAGCAGTCAAACACCGAACACTGAAGCTTTCTTT.

The rearrangement links TRBV5-1 to TRBJ1-2; TRBD1 matches at 7 bases. The length of the CDR3 is 14 residues. With 5 bases clipped from V and 0 bases from J, the junction kept 4 bases outside the gene matches. CDR1 is SGHRS, CDR2 YFSETQ, per germline. CDR3 protein: CASRPGQANYGYTF. In nucleotides, the CDR3 is TGCGCCAGCAGACCCGGACAGGCTAACTATGGCTACACCTTC.

The J gene is TRBJ1-2, the V gene TRBV6-5; D is undetermined. V lost 0 bases to trimming and J lost 7 bases, with 15 bases between them. There are 15 residues in the CDR3. CDR1 and CDR2 (germline): MNHEY, SVGAGI. This CDR3 is CASSYSWRAASGYTF. The CDR3 nucleotides are TGTGCCAGCAGTTACTCTTGGAGGGCAGCTTCTGGCTACACCTTC.

In nucleotides, the CDR3 is TGTGCCAGCAGCCCCCGACTAGCGGGAGGGCCGAATCAAGAGACCCAGTACTTC. Residues: CASSPRLAGGPNQETQYF. The chain uses TRBV7-6 and TRBJ2-5, with 14 bases fitting TRBD2. V shed 5 bases and J 2 bases; nucleotides not matched to a gene: 10. Germline V gene lookup returns CDR1 SGHVS and CDR2 FNYEAQ. This CDR3 has 18 amino acids.

This clone was recorded only once. Other DNA sequences in the same sample also yield this CDR3. The V and J genes are TRBV5-1 and TRBJ2-1; D is perhaps TRBD2 (6 bases). The CDR3 loop spans 12 amino acids. Trimming removed 4 bases at V and 6 bases at J, with 8 bases between. The V gene's germline CDR1 is SGHRS and CDR2 YFSETQ. CDR3 DNA sequence: TGCGCCAGCAGCACGGGACTCAATGAGCAGTTCTTC. The encoded protein is CASSTGLNEQFF.

The chain links TRBV12-3 or TRBV12-4 to TRBJ2-3; D ambiguous. The CDR3 extends over 13 amino acids. The V end was cut by 4 bases, the J end by 2 bases, with 7 bases between. As DNA, the CDR3 is TGTGCCAGCAGTTCCGGACCCACAGATACGCAGTATTTT. Its translation: CASSSGPTDTQYF.

This clone is a singleton in its sample. The gene calls are TRBV4-1 and TRBJ2-1, with 9 bases that match TRBD2. Germline loops: CDR1 MGHRA, CDR2 YSYEKL. The CDR3 totals 15 residues. V lost 1 base to trimming and J lost 3 bases; unmatched junction nucleotides: 1. The CDR3 coding sequence is TGCGCCAGCAGCCAAGCTAGCGGGGTCTACAATGAGCAGTTCTTC. This encodes CASSQASGVYNEQFF.

The table lists this clone with a count of one. The chain combines TRBV30 with TRBJ2-5; tentative D call: TRBD1 (6 bases). The germline gives CDR1 GTSNPN, CDR2 SVGIG (reference sequence). The CDR3 consists of 16 residues. V lost 4 bases and J lost 0, with 18 bases in between. The CDR3 reads CAWNKDSPRYQETQYF. For the CDR3, the DNA is TGTGCCTGGAATAAGGACAGCCCTCGGTACCAAGAGACCCAGTACTTC.

This clone was detected once. Written as DNA, the CDR3 is TGCGCCAGCAGCAAAAGGACAGGGGCGGGAAGGGAGACCCAGTACTTC. As protein: CASSKRTGAGRETQYF. V usage is TRBV4-3 and J usage is TRBJ2-5, with 9 bases aligning to TRBD1. Unmatched junction bases numbered 12, after V lost 5 bases and J lost 5 bases. Germline V gene lookup returns CDR1 LGHNA and CDR2 YSLEER. There are 16 residues in the CDR3.

The chain carries TRBV7-9 and TRBJ1-2; 8 bases agree with TRBD1. V dropped 5 bases and J dropped 8; count of bases not matched to a gene: 10. Germline V lookup: CDR1 SEHNR, CDR2 FQNEAQ (reference sequence). This CDR3 is built from 14 residues. CDR3 loop: CASSAGTGPSGYTF. DNA for the CDR3: TGTGCCAGCAGCGCCGGGACAGGACCATCGGGCTACACCTTC. The whole variable domain, remainder taken from reference TRBV7-9 and TRBJ1-2, is DTGVSQNPRHKITKRGQNVTFRCDPISEHNRLYWYRQTLGQGPEFLTYFQNEAQLEKSRLLSDRFSAERPKGSFSTLEIQRTEQGDSAMYLCASSAGTGPSGYTFGSGTRLTVV.

The V gene is TRBV6-5, the J gene TRBJ2-7; a possible D gene is TRBD1 (6 bases). The CDR3 consists of 13 residues. CDR1 MNHEY and CDR2 SVGAGI come from the germline V gene. V shed 7 bases and J shed 2 bases, with 12 bases lying between them. CDR3 sequence: CASIGQSTYEQYF. CDR3 coding DNA: TGTGCCAGCATCGGACAGAGCACCTACGAGCAGTACTTC.

The V and J genes are TRBV25-1 and TRBJ2-3, with 8 positions matching TRBD2. Per the germline V gene, CDR1 is MGHDK and CDR2 is SYGVNS. V was pared by 2 bases and J by 4 bases, with 5 bases of the junction left unmatched. The CDR3 has 15 amino acids. Here the CDR3 DNA reads TGTGCCAGCAGTGAAATCCGGGGGGGTTCAGATACGCAGTATTTT. Translation gives CASSEIRGGSDTQYF.

The V and J genes are TRBV7-9 and TRBJ1-1, with D possibly being TRBD1 (6 bases). This CDR3 region has 15 residues. CDR1 and CDR2 (germline): SEHNR, FQNEAQ (reference sequence). Trimming took 1 base from V and 11 from J, leaving 20 bases between them. CDR3 nucleotide sequence: TGTGCCAGCAGCTTAGAACACCCAGGGGAACTAGGGGCTTTCTTT. Encoded protein: CASSLEHPGELGAFF.

The gene calls are TRBV3-1 (or the pseudogene TRBV3-2) and TRBJ2-7; TRBD2 matches at 8 bases. Germline-derived CDR1 and CDR2 are LGHDT and YNNKEL (reference sequence). The CDR3 totals 17 residues. The V and J ends lost 0 bases and 0 bases, in that order; junction bases with no gene match: 7. DNA for the CDR3: TGTGCCAGCAGCCAAGATCTTAGGACTAGCATCTCCTACGAGCAGTACTTC. Amino acid sequence: CASSQDLRTSISYEQYF.

The chain carries TRBV27 and TRBJ2-1; 12 nucleotides align to TRBD2. With V trimmed by 6 bases and J by 3 bases, 9 bases remained unmatched. Germline lookup yields CDR1 MNHEY and CDR2 SMNVEV (reference sequence). The CDR3 consists of 17 residues. The CDR3 DNA is TGTGCCAGCAGCCGACTCCCGGGACTAGCGGGCTACAATGAGCAGTTCTTC. Its translation: CASSRLPGLAGYNEQFF.

The chain has TRBV19 and TRBJ2-7; the match to TRBD2 covers 7 bases. Germline V lookup: CDR1 LNHDA, CDR2 SQIVND (reference sequence). This CDR3 has 13 amino acids. Trimming cost V 3 bases and J 1 base; bases outside gene matches: 0. CDR3 loop: CASSMRESYEQYF. The CDR3 DNA reads as TGTGCCAGTAGTATGCGGGAGTCCTACGAGCAGTACTTC.

The chain recombines TRBV19 with TRBJ2-2, with D uncertain. The CDR3 totals 14 residues. Germline V lookup: CDR1 LNHDA, CDR2 SQIVND (reference sequence). V was pared by 6 bases and J by 0 bases, with 8 bases between. The DNA of the CDR3 is TGTGCCAGTAGAGTCAGCCCGAACACCGGGGAGCTGTTTTTT. The encoded protein is CASRVSPNTGELFF.

CDR3 DNA: TGTGCCAGCAGCGTCTGGGGACAGTCCACTGAAGCTTTCTTT. It encodes CASSVWGQSTEAFF. The rearrangement links TRBV9 to TRBJ1-1; 7 bases match TRBD1. V lost 2 bases and J lost 4; bases outside the gene matches: 5. This CDR3 has 14 residues. CDR1 and CDR2 from the germline V gene are SGDLS and YYNGEE.

The CDR3, as DNA: TGTGCCAGCAGTTTATCTTCCGACTTCGAAGAGACCCAGTACTTC. It translates to CASSLSSDFEETQYF. J is TRBJ2-5 and V is TRBV28; D call uncertain. This CDR3 contains 15 residues. Germline CDR1 reads MDHEN; CDR2 reads SYDVKM. Trimming pared 1 base from V and 3 bases from J, leaving 12 bases between.

The chain has TRBV5-1 and TRBJ2-3; 9 bases agree with TRBD2. Losses at the gene ends were 1 base for V and 2 bases for J; bases not matched to a gene: 2. This CDR3 spans 15 amino acids. Germline V CDR1 and CDR2: SGHRS, YFSETQ. DNA of the CDR3: TGCGCCAGCAGCTTGCGACTAGCGGACACAGATACGCAGTATTTT. It codes for CASSLRLADTDTQYF.